This T cell receptor beta chain originates from a study of vaccination effects on CD4 cells after COVID-19. Looking at the study overall: Sequencing in the ViraFEST assay came after antigen-specific CD4+ T cells had been expanded with viral peptide pools, which were used to stimulate PBMC. Study-wide results and limits: From healthy vaccinees, only 1 of 255 vaccine-induced clones also reacted to common cold coronaviruses.

The V gene's germline CDR1 is MDHEN and CDR2 SYDVKM. With 2 bases clipped from V and 7 bases from J, the junction kept 21 bases outside the gene matches. CDR3 length: 19 amino acids. Assay used: immunoSEQ multiplex PCR; TCRdb lists only in-frame clones, some missing. The sample lists 30,000 to 35,000 clones; 74% were seen once. As concerns this clone: Its antigen is unknown.

Following 10 days of culture, CD4+ T cells were isolated. Participants received two doses of either the BNT162b2 or mRNA-1273 vaccine. Nobody among the vaccine recipients had prior SARS-CoV-2 infection (nucleocapsid antibodies were negative). IL-2 medium was substituted for half the medium on days 3 and 7. Sequenced here: CD4+ T cells from PBMCs cultured without peptide, sampled after COVID-19 vaccination. This TCR was sampled from a human donor who received a COVID-19 vaccine. The V and J genes are TRBV28 and TRBJ2-7; 9 positions match TRBD2. In nucleotides, the CDR3 is TGTGCCAGCAGTTTAGTGGCGCTCATGGCGGGAGGGCCCAAGAGTGAGCAGTACTTC. Its protein is CASSLVALMAGGPKSEQYF.